Each of the 9 T cell receptor beta chains below was sequenced from the same sample in a study of identical twins. MiXCR, run by TCRdb on the 5' RACE reads, gives a single entry per CDR3 protein. Among about 150,000 distinct CDR3 sequences listed, roughly 3.5% were seen once. What was sequenced was memory T cells sorted from blood. The source of these receptors is a man younger than 35 in good health.

The table lists this clonotype with many counts. CDR3 in amino acids: CASSPNGDYEQYF. The CDR3 coding sequence is TGTGCCAGCTCACCTAACGGGGACTACGAGCAGTACTTC. The chain links TRBV18 to TRBJ2-7; TRBD2 is a possible D gene (5 bases). Germline CDR1 KGHSH, CDR2 LQKENI. V was clipped by 3 bases and J by 3 bases, with 9 bases between them. This CDR3 has 13 residues.

This clonotype was found many times. The rearrangement links TRBV9 to TRBJ2-2, with a possible D match to TRBD1 (5 bases). The CDR3 contains 17 residues. Germline V gene sequence: CDR1 SGDLS, CDR2 YYNGEE. V lost 2 bases and J 4 bases, leaving 18 bases between the germline ends. In DNA, the CDR3 is TGTGCCAGCAGCGTGGGGCGGTTGGATATCTTCACCGGGGAGCTGTTTTTT. It codes for CASSVGRLDIFTGELFF.

This clonotype was seen at least ten times. The chain joins TRBV4-2 to TRBJ2-3; 7 positions match TRBD1. Germline CDR1 is LGHNA and CDR2 is YNFKEQ. CDR3 size: 15 residues. J lost 1 base, V lost 3 bases, and 4 bases had no gene match. CDR3 sequence (DNA): TGTGCCAGCAGCCAGGGGGACAGCCGCACAGATACGCAGTATTTT. Translation gives CASSQGDSRTDTQYF.

Regarding this clonotype: A much larger clone sits a single nucleotide away, making a read error possible. The chain recombines TRBV29-1 with TRBJ1-1; 7 bases fit TRBD1. The CDR3 contains 12 residues. Looked up from germline, CDR1 is SQVTM and CDR2 is ANQGSEA. CDR3 region: CSVAQGDTEVFF. The CDR3 nucleotides are TGCAGCGTTGCCCAGGGGGACACTGAAGTTTTCTTT.

In its sample, this clonotype was seen many times. The genes are TRBV28 and TRBJ1-2; D gene uncertain. The CDR3 is 16 amino acids. Germline values: CDR1 MDHEN, CDR2 SYDVKM. Trimming cost V 2 bases and J 1 base, with 14 bases left between them. The DNA for the CDR3 is TGTGCCAGCAGTTTAACGCGGGCAGGATTTAACTATGGCTACACCTTC. This encodes CASSLTRAGFNYGYTF.

This clonotype was observed many times. This chain joins TRBV24-1 and TRBJ2-3; D tentatively reads TRBD1 or TRBD2 (6 bases each). CDR3 length: 14 amino acids. The V end lost 3 bases, the J end lost 10 bases, and 16 bases lay between the germline ends. Per the germline V gene, CDR1 is KGHDR and CDR2 is SFDVKD. The CDR3 protein is CATSDVGGGSAQYF. CDR3 DNA sequence: TGTGCCACCAGTGATGTCGGGGGCGGTTCGGCGCAGTATTTT.

This clonotype was seen at least ten times. The gene calls are TRBV27 and TRBJ1-1; D is uncertain. The CDR3 has 14 amino acids. The germline V gene encodes CDR1 MNHEY and CDR2 SMNVEV (reference sequence). The germline V and J ends were trimmed by 3 bases and 3 bases, with 11 bases remaining between them. The CDR3 loop is CASSFNGADTEAFF. The CDR3 nucleotides read TGTGCCAGCAGTTTTAACGGAGCGGACACTGAAGCTTTCTTT.

This clonotype was observed many times. The chain carries TRBV20-1 and TRBJ1-2; 7 bases line up with TRBD1. Germline V gene data show CDR1 as DFQATT and CDR2 as SNEGSKA (reference sequence). The CDR3 loop spans 12 amino acids. Germline trimming cut 5 bases from V and 6 bases from J; bases unmatched to any gene: 6. CDR3 protein: CSARGQLHGYTF. For the CDR3, the DNA is TGCAGTGCTCGGGGACAGCTCCATGGCTACACCTTC.

CDR3 nucleotide sequence: TGTGCCAGCAGGAAGGGCGATGGCTATGGCTACACCTTC. Protein: CASRKGDGYGYTF. V is TRBV12-3 or TRBV12-4 and J is TRBJ1-2; D unresolved. The CDR3 extends over 13 amino acids. Trimming removed 6 bases at V and 4 bases at J, with 12 bases between.